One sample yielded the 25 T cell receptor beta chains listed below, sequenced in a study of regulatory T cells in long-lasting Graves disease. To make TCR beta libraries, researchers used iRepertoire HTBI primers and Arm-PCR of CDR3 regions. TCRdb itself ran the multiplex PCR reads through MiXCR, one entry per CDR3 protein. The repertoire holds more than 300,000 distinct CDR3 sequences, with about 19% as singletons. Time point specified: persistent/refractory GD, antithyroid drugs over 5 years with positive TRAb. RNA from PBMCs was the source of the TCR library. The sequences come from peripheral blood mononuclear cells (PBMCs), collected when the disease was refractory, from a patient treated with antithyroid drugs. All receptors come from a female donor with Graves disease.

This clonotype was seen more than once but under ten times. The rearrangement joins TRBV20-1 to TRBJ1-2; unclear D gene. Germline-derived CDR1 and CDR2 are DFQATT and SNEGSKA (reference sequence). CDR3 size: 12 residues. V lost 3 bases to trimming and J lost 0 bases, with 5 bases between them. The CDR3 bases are TGCAGTGCTAGTCCTGCTAACTATGGCTACACCTTC. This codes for CSASPANYGYTF.

Here the CDR3 reads CASSRRIGNTIYF. The DNA of the CDR3 is TGTGCCAGCAGCCGGAGAATAGGAAACACCATATATTTT. V and J are TRBV7-2 and TRBJ1-3, with no clear D. CDR3 size: 13 residues. In germline, CDR1 is SGHTA, CDR2 FQGNSA. V lost 5 bases and J 4 bases, leaving 9 bases between the germline ends. The full variable domain, rest sourced from reference TRBV7-2 and TRBJ1-3, is GAGVSQSPSNKVTEKGKDVELRCDPISGHTALYWYRQSLGQGLEFLIYFQGNSAPDKSGLPSDRFSAERTGGSVSTLTIQRTQQEDSAVYLCASSRRIGNTIYFGEGSWLTVV.

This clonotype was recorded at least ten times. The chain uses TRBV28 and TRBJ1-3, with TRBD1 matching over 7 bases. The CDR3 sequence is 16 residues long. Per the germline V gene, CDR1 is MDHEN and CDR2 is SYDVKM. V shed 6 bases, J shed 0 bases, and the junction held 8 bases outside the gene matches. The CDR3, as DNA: TGTGCCAGCAGGACCCCGGGACAGAGCTCTGGAAACACCATATATTTT. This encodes CASRTPGQSSGNTIYF.

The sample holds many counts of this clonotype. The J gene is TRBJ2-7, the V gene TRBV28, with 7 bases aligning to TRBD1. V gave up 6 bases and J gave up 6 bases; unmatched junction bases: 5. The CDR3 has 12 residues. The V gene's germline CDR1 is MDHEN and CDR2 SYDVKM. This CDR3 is CASSRQGGEQYF. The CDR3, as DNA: TGTGCCAGCAGCAGACAGGGCGGCGAGCAGTACTTC.

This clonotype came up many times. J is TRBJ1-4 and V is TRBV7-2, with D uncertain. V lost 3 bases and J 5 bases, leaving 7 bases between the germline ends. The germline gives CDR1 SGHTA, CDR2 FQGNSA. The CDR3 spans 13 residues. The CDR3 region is CASSFGLNEKLFF. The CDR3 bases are TGTGCCAGCAGCTTCGGGCTGAATGAAAAACTGTTTTTT.

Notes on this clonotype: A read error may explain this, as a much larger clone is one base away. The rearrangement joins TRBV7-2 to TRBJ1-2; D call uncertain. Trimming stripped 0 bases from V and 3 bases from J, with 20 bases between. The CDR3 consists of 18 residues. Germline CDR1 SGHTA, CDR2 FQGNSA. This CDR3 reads CASSLAIRCGAWDYGYTF. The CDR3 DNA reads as TGTGCCAGCAGCTTAGCGATTAGATGCGGCGCATGGGACTATGGCTACACCTTC.

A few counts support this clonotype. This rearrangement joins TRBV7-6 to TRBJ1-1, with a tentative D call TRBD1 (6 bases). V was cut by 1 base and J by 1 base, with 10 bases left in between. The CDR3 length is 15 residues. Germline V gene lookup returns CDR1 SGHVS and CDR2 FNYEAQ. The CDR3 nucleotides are TGTGCCAGCAGCTTAGGACAGGAACCGAACACTGAAGCTTTCTTT. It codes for CASSLGQEPNTEAFF.

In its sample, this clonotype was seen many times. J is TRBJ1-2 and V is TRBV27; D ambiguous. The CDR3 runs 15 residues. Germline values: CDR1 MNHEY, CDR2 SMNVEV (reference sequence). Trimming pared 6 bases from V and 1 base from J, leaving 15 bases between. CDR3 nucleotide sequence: TGTGCCAGCAGGGGCATCTCCTACAATAACTATGGCTACACCTTC. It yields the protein CASRGISYNNYGYTF.

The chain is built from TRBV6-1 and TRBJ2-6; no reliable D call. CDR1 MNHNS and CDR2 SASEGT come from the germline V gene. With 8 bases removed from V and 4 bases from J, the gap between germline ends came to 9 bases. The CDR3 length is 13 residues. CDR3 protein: CASSRAGANVLTF. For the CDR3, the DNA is TGTGCCAGCTCCCGAGCCGGGGCCAACGTCCTGACTTTC.

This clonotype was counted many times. CDR3 coding DNA: TGCAGTGCTAGAGATGCCCAGAAGAACACTGAAGCTTTCTTT. Its translation is CSARDAQKNTEAFF. The chain employs TRBV20-1 and TRBJ1-1; unclear D gene. The V and J ends lost 0 bases and 1 base respectively, with 9 bases between them. The length of the CDR3 is 14 residues. CDR1 and CDR2 from the germline V gene are DFQATT and SNEGSKA (reference sequence).

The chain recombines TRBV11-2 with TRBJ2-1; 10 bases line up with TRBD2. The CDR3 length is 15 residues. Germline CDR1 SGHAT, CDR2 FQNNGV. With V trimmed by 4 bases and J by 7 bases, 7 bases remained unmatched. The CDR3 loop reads CASSSLAGVKNEQFF. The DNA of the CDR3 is TGTGCCAGCAGCTCGCTAGCGGGGGTTAAGAATGAGCAGTTCTTC.

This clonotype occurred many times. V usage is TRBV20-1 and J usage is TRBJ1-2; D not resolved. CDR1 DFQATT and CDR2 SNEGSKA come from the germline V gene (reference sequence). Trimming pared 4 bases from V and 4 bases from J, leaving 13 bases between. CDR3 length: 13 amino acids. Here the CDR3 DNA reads TGCAGTGCTAAACCCAGTACGTCCTATGGCTACACCTTC. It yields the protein CSAKPSTSYGYTF.

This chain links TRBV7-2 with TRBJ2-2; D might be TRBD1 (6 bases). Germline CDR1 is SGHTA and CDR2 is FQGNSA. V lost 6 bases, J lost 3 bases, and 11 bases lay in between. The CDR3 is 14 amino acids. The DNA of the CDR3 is TGTGCCAGCAGGAAAGGGACATACACCGGGGAGCTGTTTTTT. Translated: CASRKGTYTGELFF.

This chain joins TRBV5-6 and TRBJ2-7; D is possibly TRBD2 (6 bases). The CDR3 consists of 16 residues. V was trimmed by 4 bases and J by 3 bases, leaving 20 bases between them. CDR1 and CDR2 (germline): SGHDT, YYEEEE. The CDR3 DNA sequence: TGTGCCAGCAGCCCAGGCGGCCAGGGTAGCGGCTACGAGCAGTACTTC. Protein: CASSPGGQGSGYEQYF.

Here the CDR3 reads CAWTPGQVPYGYTF. The CDR3 DNA reads as TGTGCCTGGACTCCGGGACAGGTACCCTATGGCTACACCTTC. The chain couples TRBV30 to TRBJ1-2; 8 bases are a match to TRBD1. J was trimmed by 4 bases and V by 4 bases; bases with no gene match: 8. CDR3 size: 14 residues. Germline V gene lookup returns CDR1 GTSNPN and CDR2 SVGIG (reference sequence).

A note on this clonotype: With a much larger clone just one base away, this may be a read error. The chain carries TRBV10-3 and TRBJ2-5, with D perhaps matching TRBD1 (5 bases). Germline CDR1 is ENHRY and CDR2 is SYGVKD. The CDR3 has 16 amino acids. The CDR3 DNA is TGTGCCATCAGTGAGCAGGGTTGGCCGTACCAAGAGACCCAGTGCTTC. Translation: CAISEQGWPYQETQCF.

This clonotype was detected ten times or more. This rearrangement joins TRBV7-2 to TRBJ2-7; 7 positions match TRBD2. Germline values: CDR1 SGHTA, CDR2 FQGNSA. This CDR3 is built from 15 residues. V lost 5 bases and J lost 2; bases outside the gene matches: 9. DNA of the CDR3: TGTGCCAGCAGCCCCGGGGGGACCTCCACCTACGAGCAGTACTTC. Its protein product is CASSPGGTSTYEQYF.

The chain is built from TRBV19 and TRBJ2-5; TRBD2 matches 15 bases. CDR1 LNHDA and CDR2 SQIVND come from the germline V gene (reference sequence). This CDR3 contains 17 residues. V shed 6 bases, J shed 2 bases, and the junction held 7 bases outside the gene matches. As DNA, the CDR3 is TGTGCCAGTAGCAGGGGACTAGCGGGGGGACGACAAGAGACCCAGTACTTC. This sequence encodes CASSRGLAGGRQETQYF.

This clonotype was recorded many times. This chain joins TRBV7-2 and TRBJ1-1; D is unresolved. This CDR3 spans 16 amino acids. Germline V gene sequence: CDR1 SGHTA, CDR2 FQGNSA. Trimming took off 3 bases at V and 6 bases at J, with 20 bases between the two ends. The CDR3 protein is CASSFYSGYGLAEAFF. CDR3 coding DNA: TGTGCCAGCAGCTTCTATAGCGGGTACGGTCTCGCTGAAGCTTTCTTT.

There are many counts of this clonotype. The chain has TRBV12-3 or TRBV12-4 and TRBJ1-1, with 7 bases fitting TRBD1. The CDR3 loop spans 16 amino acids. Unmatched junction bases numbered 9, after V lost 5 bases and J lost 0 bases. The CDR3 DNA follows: TGTGCCAGCAGTATCCGGGACAGCTATATGAACACTGAAGCTTTCTTT. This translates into CASSIRDSYMNTEAFF.

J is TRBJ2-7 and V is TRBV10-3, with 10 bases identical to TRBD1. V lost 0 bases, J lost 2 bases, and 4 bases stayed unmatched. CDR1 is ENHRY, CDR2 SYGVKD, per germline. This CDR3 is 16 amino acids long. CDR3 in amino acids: CAISESTGGAAYEQYF. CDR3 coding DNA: TGTGCCATCAGTGAGTCGACAGGGGGCGCGGCCTACGAGCAGTACTTC.

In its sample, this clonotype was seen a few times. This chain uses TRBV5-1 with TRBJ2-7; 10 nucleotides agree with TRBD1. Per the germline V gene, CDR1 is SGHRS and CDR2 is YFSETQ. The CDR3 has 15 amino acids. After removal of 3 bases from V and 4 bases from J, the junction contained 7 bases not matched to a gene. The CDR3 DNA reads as TGCGCCAGCAGCTCCACGACAGGGGGCCTTTACGAGCAGTACTTC. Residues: CASSSTTGGLYEQYF.

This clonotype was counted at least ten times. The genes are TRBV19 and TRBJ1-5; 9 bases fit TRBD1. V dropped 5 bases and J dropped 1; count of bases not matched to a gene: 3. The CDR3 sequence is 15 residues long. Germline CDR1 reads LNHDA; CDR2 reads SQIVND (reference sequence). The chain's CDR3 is CASSVDRGSNQPQHF. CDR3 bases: TGTGCCAGTAGTGTTGACAGGGGGAGCAATCAGCCCCAGCATTTT.

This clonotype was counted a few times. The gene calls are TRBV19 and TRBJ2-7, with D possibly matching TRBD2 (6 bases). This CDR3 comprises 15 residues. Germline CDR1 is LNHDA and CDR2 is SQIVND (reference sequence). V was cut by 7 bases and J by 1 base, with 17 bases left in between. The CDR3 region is CASKEVWGESYEQYF. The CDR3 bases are TGTGCCAGTAAAGAAGTATGGGGGGAGTCCTACGAGCAGTACTTC.

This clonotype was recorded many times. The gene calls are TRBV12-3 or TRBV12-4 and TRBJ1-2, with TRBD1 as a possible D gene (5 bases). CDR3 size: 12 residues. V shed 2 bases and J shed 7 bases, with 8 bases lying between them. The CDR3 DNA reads TGTGCCAGCAGTTTATGGGGGGTTGGCTACACCTTC. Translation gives CASSLWGVGYTF.